Presented here are 16 T cell receptor beta chains from one specimen sequenced in a study of blood T cells in healthy people across ages. Sample-barcoded 5' priming and a J-beta primer mix drove a second PCR of roughly 7 to 11 cycles. TCRdb fed the 5' RACE reads into MiXCR, producing one record per CDR3 protein. The data show 750,000 to 950,000 distinct CDR3 sequences, with about a quarter seen just once and about 3% held by the top ten. Another study also made use of these data, one on T cells of mothers and their children.

The sample was blood. Receptors originate from a boy aged 5 to 17 in good health.

This chain connects TRBV6-5 to TRBJ2-5; perhaps TRBD2 as D (6 bases). Germline loops: CDR1 MNHEY, CDR2 SVGAGI. Trimming cost V 4 bases and J 2 bases, with 11 bases left between them. This CDR3 contains 14 residues. This CDR3 is CASSSGTLQETQYF. The CDR3 DNA follows: TGTGCCAGCAGTTCTGGGACTTTGCAAGAGACCCAGTACTTC.

There are a few counts of this clonotype. The rearrangement links TRBV4-2 to TRBJ2-5, with a tentative D call TRBD2 (5 bases). Germline V gene lookup returns CDR1 LGHNA and CDR2 YNFKEQ. The V gene lost 1 base and the J gene lost 3 bases, with 12 bases spanning the gap. The CDR3 is made up of 15 amino acids. The DNA of the CDR3 is TGTGCCAGCAGCCAAGTCCCGGGGTCAAAAGAGACCCAGTACTTC. It yields the protein CASSQVPGSKETQYF.

This clonotype showed up just a few times. The CDR3 region is CASSEGTGYNEQFF. CDR3 nucleotide sequence: TGCGCCAGCAGCGAAGGGACAGGCTACAATGAGCAGTTCTTC. V usage is TRBV5-1 and J usage is TRBJ2-1, with TRBD1 matching 8 bases. The CDR3 has 14 amino acids. The V gene's germline CDR1 is SGHRS and CDR2 YFSETQ. J was trimmed by 3 bases and V by 4 bases; bases with no gene match: 3.

This clonotype appeared a few times. This chain connects TRBV5-1 to TRBJ2-5; 7 nucleotides line up with TRBD1. The length of the CDR3 is 14 residues. Germline V gene lookup returns CDR1 SGHRS and CDR2 YFSETQ. Trimming at V came to 4 bases and at J to 3 bases, leaving 6 bases not matched to a gene. CDR3 protein: CASSLGTAKETQYF. The CDR3 DNA reads as TGCGCCAGCAGCCTCGGGACAGCTAAAGAGACCCAGTACTTC.

This clonotype was seen a handful of times. The chain has TRBV12-3 or TRBV12-4 and TRBJ1-2, with D hard to call. V shed 5 bases and J shed 9 bases, with 13 bases lying between them. This CDR3 has 12 amino acids. As DNA, the CDR3 is TGTGCCAGCAGTCCCGGGATCCCCAGCTACACCTTC. Amino acids: CASSPGIPSYTF.

The CDR3, as DNA: TGTGCCACCAGTGATTTAACGGAGGGAAACATTCAGTACTTC. This encodes CATSDLTEGNIQYF. The rearrangement uses TRBV24-1 and TRBJ2-4; possible D gene TRBD2, 6 bases. Germline CDR1 KGHDR, CDR2 SFDVKD. Trimming pared 1 base from V and 6 bases from J, leaving 9 bases between. The CDR3 contains 14 residues.

J is TRBJ1-5 and V is TRBV11-2, with 10 bases lining up with TRBD1. Germline V gene lookup returns CDR1 SGHAT and CDR2 FQNNGV. CDR3 length equals 16 residues. J lost 1 base, V lost 3 bases, and 3 bases had no gene match. This chain's CDR3 is CASSLTGGASNQPQHF. Written as DNA, the CDR3 is TGTGCCAGCAGCTTGACAGGGGGCGCAAGCAATCAGCCCCAGCATTTT.

This clonotype occurred a few times. The rearrangement uses TRBV5-1 and TRBJ2-4; 8 bases are shared with TRBD2. The CDR3 has 12 residues. V shed 4 bases and J 12 bases; nucleotides not matched to a gene: 6. The germline V gene has CDR1 SGHRS and CDR2 YFSETQ. The CDR3 reads CASSRDGGAQYF. CDR3 sequence (DNA): TGCGCCAGCAGCCGGGACGGGGGGGCTCAGTACTTC.

This clonotype was observed a few times. V is TRBV6-1 and J is TRBJ1-5; possibly TRBD1 for D (6 bases). Germline-derived CDR1 and CDR2 are MNHNS and SASEGT. Deletions cut 6 bases from V and 4 bases from J, with 16 bases between. The CDR3 length is 15 residues. CDR3 amino acids: CASSHGQPRNQPQHF. CDR3 coding DNA: TGTGCCAGCAGCCACGGACAGCCCCGGAATCAGCCCCAGCATTTT.

The J gene is TRBJ2-3, the V gene TRBV21-1; whether TRBD1, the table's D call, matches the DNA was not checked. TRBV21-1 is designated a pseudogene. The CDR3 contains 18 residues. The DNA for the CDR3 is TGTGCCAGCAGCAAATGGGGACAGCCCTCGTTGAATGGAGATACGCAGTATTTT. It is translated as CASSKWGQPSLNGDTQYF.

This chain uses TRBV29-1 with TRBJ1-3; no definite D call. V dropped 1 base and J dropped 4 bases, with 5 bases sitting between them. Germline CDR1 reads SQVTM; CDR2 reads ANQGSEA. The CDR3 is 12 amino acids. CDR3 bases: TGCAGCGTTGAAGGAGAAGGAAACACCATATATTTT. This sequence encodes CSVEGEGNTIYF.

This chain uses TRBV3-1 with TRBJ2-4; D perhaps matches TRBD1 (5 bases). V lost 0 bases, J lost 0 bases, and 6 bases lay in between. CDR3 length: 15 residues. Germline CDR1 LGHDT, CDR2 YNNKEL (reference sequence). The CDR3, as DNA: TGTGCCAGCAGCCAAGACAGGGTAGCCAAAAACATTCAGTACTTC. Amino acid sequence: CASSQDRVAKNIQYF.

This clonotype occurred a few times. The junction does not match germline at one end; this may be a read error. V usage is TRBV7-3 and J usage is TRBJ1-3; a possible D gene is TRBD1 (5 bases). Germline V CDR1 and CDR2: SGHTA, FQGTGA. This CDR3 has 17 amino acids. The CDR3, as DNA: TGTACCAGCAGCTTAACGGCGGGGACGAGCGGCGGAAACACCATATATTTT. Translation: CTSSLTAGTSGGNTIYF.

The sample holds many counts of this clonotype. J is TRBJ1-6 and V is TRBV14; the match to TRBD1 covers 11 bases. This CDR3 contains 15 residues. Looked up from germline, CDR1 is SGHDN and CDR2 is FVKESK. V dropped 4 bases and J dropped 7; count of bases not matched to a gene: 3. CDR3 residues: CASSPRDRGNSPLHF. The CDR3 coding sequence is TGTGCCAGCAGCCCCCGGGACAGGGGGAATTCACCCCTCCACTTT. Full variable domain (outside the CDR3, taken from reference TRBV14 and TRBJ1-6): EAGVTQFPSHSVIEKGQTVTLRCDPISGHDNLYWYRRVMGKEIKFLLHFVKESKQDESGMPNNRFLAERTGGTYSTLKVQPAELEDSGVYFCASSPRDRGNSPLHFGNGTRLTVT.

The V call is TRBV19, the J call TRBJ2-7; TRBD2 is a possible D gene (5 bases). This CDR3 comprises 14 residues. Between the trimmed V and J ends, which lost 3 bases and 0 bases, there was a span of 9 bases. Germline CDR1 is LNHDA and CDR2 is SQIVND (reference sequence). Here the CDR3 DNA reads TGTGCCAGTAGTATTGGCGGGTCCTCCTACGAGCAGTACTTC. Amino acid sequence: CASSIGGSSYEQYF.

In its sample, this clonotype was seen a few times. This sequence joins TRBV3-1 and TRBJ1-2; D remains unclear. This CDR3 contains 11 residues. Germline values: CDR1 LGHDT, CDR2 YNNKEL (reference sequence). V gave up 0 bases and J gave up 8 bases, with 4 bases separating them. This CDR3 reads CASSQEGGYTF. In DNA, the CDR3 is TGTGCCAGCAGCCAAGAGGGAGGCTACACCTTC.